These 24 T cell receptor beta chains were sequenced from one sample in a study of T-cell memory formation after mild COVID-19. From the 5' RACE reads, TCRdb called clonotypes with MiXCR, one entry per CDR3 protein. The sample has 280,000 or so distinct CDR3 sequences; roughly 8.2% are singletons. Sequenced material: PBMCs or a T cell subset sorted from them (not recorded which). The source is a man younger than 35 who had mild COVID-19 (a few samples of this study predate the infection). Cell type and time point are not known.

This clonotype was seen only a few times. The chain links TRBV7-8 to TRBJ2-7; D remains ambiguous. Looked up from germline, CDR1 is SGHVS and CDR2 is FQNEAQ. Trimming cost V 2 bases and J 7 bases, with 9 bases left between them. The CDR3 is 12 amino acids. The CDR3 protein is CASSLFGSEQYF. CDR3 nucleotides: TGTGCCAGCAGCTTATTCGGGTCAGAGCAGTACTTC.

This clonotype appeared a few times. The chain is built from TRBV7-2 and TRBJ1-2; D is undetermined. The V and J ends lost 3 bases and 3 bases respectively, with 11 bases between them. This CDR3 contains 14 residues. Germline CDR1 and CDR2: SGHTA and FQGNSA. In DNA, the CDR3 is TGTGCCAGCAGCTTTGATACAGATTACTATGGCTACACCTTC. Residues: CASSFDTDYYGYTF.

The rearrangement links TRBV7-8 to TRBJ2-3; 9 bases line up with TRBD1. V shed 0 bases and J 1 base; nucleotides not matched to a gene: 2. The CDR3 is made up of 16 amino acids. CDR1 is SGHVS and CDR2 is FQNEAQ in the germline V gene. This CDR3 reads CASSLAQGARTDTQYF. In DNA form, the CDR3 reads TGTGCCAGCAGCTTAGCACAGGGGGCGCGCACAGATACGCAGTATTTT.

The V and J genes are TRBV7-2 and TRBJ2-5; D is possibly TRBD2 (7 bases). The germline CDR1 and CDR2 sequences are SGHTA and FQGNSA. The CDR3 length is 16 residues. Trimming took off 7 bases at V and 2 bases at J, with 20 bases between the two ends. The CDR3 here is CASNSGGRGTQETQYF. CDR3 sequence (DNA): TGTGCCAGCAACTCGGGGGGCCGGGGGACTCAAGAGACCCAGTACTTC.

This clonotype was seen a handful of times. The V and J genes are TRBV4-3 and TRBJ2-3; D call uncertain. Germline lookup yields CDR1 LGHNA and CDR2 YSLEER. The CDR3 runs to 15 residues. V was clipped by 1 base and J by 6 bases, with 14 bases between them. DNA of the CDR3: TGCGCCAGCAGCCAAGGGCTTGTGGCAGCGGATACGCAGTATTTT. As protein: CASSQGLVAADTQYF.

This clonotype was seen repeatedly, ten times or more. The CDR3 sequence: CATLSGLAGGTGELFF. DNA for the CDR3: TGTGCCACTCTTTCGGGACTAGCGGGGGGCACCGGGGAGCTGTTTTTT. This chain links TRBV10-3 with TRBJ2-2; 15 bases map to TRBD2. The CDR3 contains 16 residues. V trimming: 10 bases; J trimming: 4 bases; junction bases outside the gene matches: 7. Per the germline V gene, CDR1 is ENHRY and CDR2 is SYGVKD.

This clonotype occurred a few times. J is TRBJ2-1 and V is TRBV7-2, with D possibly matching TRBD1 (6 bases). V was shortened by 4 bases and J by 5 bases, with 9 bases between the two germline ends. The CDR3 covers 13 residues. Germline loops: CDR1 SGHTA, CDR2 FQGNSA. The CDR3 DNA reads as TGTGCCAGCAGCTCTGGGACAAACAATGAGCAGTTCTTC. Protein product: CASSSGTNNEQFF.

This clonotype came up a few times. CDR3 DNA sequence: TGCAGTGCTAGTGAGGGTCGCGATGGGCCCCTCCACTTT. Encoded protein: CSASEGRDGPLHF. The chain employs TRBV20-1 and TRBJ1-6; D remains ambiguous. V was shortened by 3 bases and J by 13 bases, with 16 bases between the two germline ends. Germline assignment: CDR1 DFQATT and CDR2 SNEGSKA (reference sequence). CDR3 length: 13 amino acids.

In this sample, this clonotype turned up a few times. V usage is TRBV5-6 and J usage is TRBJ2-7; 7 bases match TRBD2. The CDR3 consists of 13 residues. The trim removed 5 bases at V and 7 bases at J, leaving 9 bases unmatched. From germline, CDR1 is SGHDT and CDR2 YYEEEE. The CDR3: CASSPRGVGEQYF. The CDR3 DNA is TGTGCCAGCAGTCCCCGGGGGGTCGGGGAGCAGTACTTC.

This chain uses TRBV4-1 with TRBJ2-1, with TRBD1 matching 8 bases. Unmatched junction bases numbered 14, after V lost 4 bases and J lost 6 bases. From germline, CDR1 is MGHRA and CDR2 YSYEKL. This CDR3 comprises 17 residues. This CDR3 is CASSRAPTGELINEQFF. The CDR3 DNA reads as TGCGCCAGCAGCCGAGCCCCGACAGGGGAACTCATCAATGAGCAGTTCTTC.

The chain carries TRBV5-4 and TRBJ2-3, with 8 positions matching TRBD2. CDR1 is SGHNT, CDR2 YYREEE, per germline (reference sequence). The CDR3 runs to 16 residues. The V segment lost 0 bases and the J segment 4 bases; nucleotides outside the gene matches: 7. DNA of the CDR3: TGTGCCAGCAGCTTGGGCCGGGGGGGGAGAGCAGATACGCAGTATTTT. Encoded protein: CASSLGRGGRADTQYF.

This chain uses TRBV5-5 with TRBJ2-1, with 9 bases that match TRBD2. Per germline, CDR1 SGHKS and CDR2 YYEKEE (reference sequence). The CDR3 consists of 16 residues. After removal of 3 bases from V and 4 bases from J, the junction contained 8 bases not matched to a gene. CDR3 amino acids: CASSSLASGAYNEQFF. CDR3 coding DNA: TGTGCCAGCAGCTCCTTGGCTAGCGGGGCTTACAATGAGCAGTTCTTC.

The V and J genes are TRBV25-1 and TRBJ2-1; tentative D call: TRBD2 (6 bases). V was pared by 6 bases and J by 10 bases, with 13 bases between. Germline CDR1 and CDR2: MGHDK and SYGVNS. The CDR3 loop spans 12 amino acids. The CDR3 reads CASRATGDEQFF. The CDR3 region has the DNA TGTGCCAGCAGGGCGACGGGGGACGAGCAGTTCTTC.

This clonotype was found a few times. V is TRBV7-8 and J is TRBJ1-5; D is possibly TRBD1 (5 bases). With 2 bases removed from V and 3 bases from J, the gap between germline ends came to 14 bases. This CDR3 has 16 amino acids. Germline values: CDR1 SGHVS, CDR2 FQNEAQ. CDR3: CASSLRGEHYNQPQHF. The CDR3 region has the DNA TGTGCCAGCAGCTTACGGGGGGAACATTACAATCAGCCCCAGCATTTT. The full variable domain, rest sourced from reference TRBV7-8 and TRBJ1-5, is GAGVSQSPRYKVAKRGQDVALRCDPISGHVSLFWYQQALGQGPEFLTYFQNEAQLDKSGLPSDRFFAERPEGSVSTLKIQRTQQEDSAVYLCASSLRGEHYNQPQHFGDGTRLSIL.

This clonotype was counted once. The CDR3 reads CSVEDREAFF. The CDR3 DNA sequence: TGCAGCGTTGAAGATCGGGAAGCTTTCTTT. The chain joins TRBV29-1 to TRBJ1-1, with no clear D. CDR1 is SQVTM and CDR2 is ANQGSEA in the germline V gene. With 0 bases removed from V and 8 bases from J, the gap between germline ends came to 4 bases. The CDR3 has 10 residues.

There are a few counts of this clonotype. The chain uses TRBV7-2 and TRBJ1-4; the match to TRBD1 covers 7 bases. After removal of 6 bases from V and 6 bases from J, the junction contained 7 bases not matched to a gene. CDR3 length: 14 residues. Germline V CDR1 and CDR2: SGHTA, FQGNSA. Here the CDR3 reads CASRQTGMDEKLFF. Here the CDR3 DNA reads TGTGCCAGCAGGCAGACAGGGATGGATGAAAAACTGTTTTTT.

In its sample, this clonotype was seen a few times. The CDR3 region has the DNA TGTGCCAGCAGCAGAGGGGCTGGGGGAGGGGTGGACACAGATACGCAGTATTTT. As protein: CASSRGAGGGVDTDTQYF. The rearrangement joins TRBV21-1 to TRBJ2-3; TRBD2 reflects the table's D call only, with no check against the DNA. TRBV21-1 is a pseudogene locus. This CDR3 spans 18 amino acids.

This clonotype was picked up many times. The V call is TRBV4-1, the J call TRBJ1-1, with 8 nucleotides matching TRBD1. J was trimmed by 4 bases and V by 3 bases; bases with no gene match: 7. This CDR3 spans 15 amino acids. Germline V CDR1 and CDR2: MGHRA, YSYEKL. CDR3 protein: CASSHSDRVVTEAFF. The CDR3 bases are TGCGCCAGCAGCCATTCGGACAGGGTGGTCACTGAAGCTTTCTTT.

This clonotype has only a few counts. The rearrangement joins TRBV24-1 to TRBJ2-2; D uncertain. V was trimmed by 3 bases and J by 6 bases, leaving 10 bases between them. Per the germline V gene, CDR1 is KGHDR and CDR2 is SFDVKD. The length of the CDR3 is 14 residues. The CDR3 sequence: CATSDTEMAGELFF. In DNA, the CDR3 is TGTGCCACCAGTGATACTGAAATGGCCGGGGAGCTGTTTTTT.

This clonotype was picked up a small number of times. The chain joins TRBV9 to TRBJ2-3; D is possibly TRBD2 (5 bases). V shed 1 base and J shed 0 bases, with 9 bases lying between them. Germline V lookup: CDR1 SGDLS, CDR2 YYNGEE. CDR3 length: 15 amino acids. The CDR3 nucleotides read TGTGCCAGCAGCGTAAGTCTAGCTAGCACAGATACGCAGTATTTT. It encodes CASSVSLASTDTQYF.

This chain joins TRBV7-9 and TRBJ2-6; weak D call: TRBD1 (5 bases). Trimming stripped 8 bases from V and 0 bases from J, with 14 bases between. This CDR3 is built from 16 residues. Germline CDR1 reads SEHNR; CDR2 reads FQNEAQ (reference sequence). The CDR3 here is CASPPAGISGANVLTF. As DNA, the CDR3 is TGTGCCAGCCCCCCGGCAGGGATCTCTGGGGCCAACGTCCTGACTTTC. The full variable domain, its missing parts supplied by reference TRBV7-9 and TRBJ2-6, is DTGVSQNPRHKITKRGQNVTFRCDPISEHNRLYWYRQTLGQGPEFLTYFQNEAQLEKSRLLSDRFSAERPKGSFSTLEIQRTEQGDSAMYLCASPPAGISGANVLTFGAGSRLTVL.

This clonotype was seen a handful of times. The V call is TRBV5-1, the J call TRBJ2-1; TRBD2 is a possible D gene (5 bases). CDR1 and CDR2 (germline): SGHRS, YFSETQ. V lost 3 bases, J lost 9 bases, and 13 bases lay in between. The length of the CDR3 is 13 residues. CDR3 in DNA: TGCGCCAGCAGCTCCCTAGGAAGCGGTGAGCAGTTCTTC. This sequence encodes CASSSLGSGEQFF.

This chain joins TRBV29-1 and TRBJ1-1; D is possibly TRBD1 (6 bases). This CDR3 has 12 residues. V gave up 7 bases and J gave up 5 bases, with 14 bases separating them. Germline values: CDR1 SQVTM, CDR2 ANQGSEA. CDR3 nucleotide sequence: TGCAGCGGCTACAGGGTTAGGACTGAAGCTTTCTTT. Translated: CSGYRVRTEAFF.

The chain employs TRBV4-2 and TRBJ2-3, with 12 bases that match TRBD2. Germline values: CDR1 LGHNA, CDR2 YNFKEQ. The V and J ends lost 0 bases and 2 bases, in that order; junction bases with no gene match: 15. The CDR3 sequence is 21 residues long. The CDR3 sequence: CASSQEWGPGLAGRFTDTQYF. The CDR3 region has the DNA TGTGCCAGCAGCCAAGAGTGGGGACCGGGACTAGCGGGCCGGTTCACAGATACGCAGTATTTT.